Each of the 29 T cell receptor beta chains below was sequenced from the same sample in a study of OX40 agonist ivuxolimab in advanced cancers. Assay: immunoSEQ multiplex PCR; the TCRdb copy retains only in-frame clones and omits some. The data contain under 90,000 clones, roughly 83% of them seen just once; the ten biggest clones take up roughly 2.1%. The starting material was CD4+ or CD8+ T cells sorted from blood, obtained in a trial of the OX40 agonist ivuxolimab. Source of these receptors: an adult with an advanced solid tumor such as melanoma, head and neck, liver or kidney cancer.

This clone showed up just once. This sequence joins TRBV9 and TRBJ2-3; D perhaps matches TRBD2 (5 bases). In germline, CDR1 is SGDLS, CDR2 YYNGEE. Trimming cost V 0 bases and J 2 bases, with 7 bases left between them. The CDR3 loop spans 14 amino acids. The CDR3 coding sequence is TGTGCCAGCAGCGTAGGACTAAACACAGATACGCAGTATTTT. This codes for CASSVGLNTDTQYF. The variable domain in full, completed from reference TRBV9 and TRBJ2-3, reads DSGVTQTPKHLITATGQRVTLRCSPRSGDLSVYWYQQSLDQGLQFLIQYYNGEERAKGNILERFSAQQFPDLHSELNLSSLELGDSALYFCASSVGLNTDTQYFGPGTRLTVL.

This rearrangement joins TRBV6-1 to TRBJ2-3; D not resolved. The CDR3 totals 15 residues. Germline V lookup: CDR1 MNHNS, CDR2 SASEGT. V shed 2 bases and J shed 0 bases, with 9 bases lying between them. CDR3 nucleotides: TGTGCCAGCAGTGAAAGACGCCCCAGCACAGATACGCAGTATTTT. Amino acid sequence: CASSERRPSTDTQYF.

Here the CDR3 DNA reads TGTGCCAGCAGTAAGGGACGGCTGGGCACTGAAGCTTTCTTT. Encoded protein: CASSKGRLGTEAFF. The rearrangement joins TRBV6-5 to TRBJ1-1, with D perhaps TRBD1 (5 bases). This CDR3 comprises 14 residues. CDR1 MNHEY and CDR2 SVGAGI come from the germline V gene. Between the trimmed V and J ends, which lost 5 bases and 4 bases, there was a span of 14 bases.

The rearrangement uses TRBV30 and TRBJ1-2; 8 bases agree with TRBD1. The germline gives CDR1 GTSNPN, CDR2 SVGIG (reference sequence). This CDR3 region has 13 residues. Losses at the gene ends were 3 bases for V and 8 bases for J; bases not matched to a gene: 8. The CDR3 here is CAWRGQGAGGYTF. CDR3 DNA sequence: TGTGCCTGGAGGGGGCAGGGGGCAGGGGGCTACACCTTC.

The count of this clone is one. The chain uses TRBV19 and TRBJ2-3, with D possibly being TRBD1 (6 bases). V was clipped by 3 bases and J by 1 base, with 11 bases between them. The CDR3 runs 15 residues. CDR1 and CDR2 from the germline V gene are LNHDA and SQIVND (reference sequence). The CDR3 spells CASSMSGARTDTQYF. The CDR3 nucleotides read TGTGCCAGTAGTATGTCAGGGGCCCGCACAGATACGCAGTATTTT.

The J gene is TRBJ2-3, the V gene TRBV7-8, with a tentative D call TRBD2 (5 bases). Trimming pared 5 bases from V and 0 bases from J, leaving 9 bases between. The CDR3 is 14 amino acids. Per the germline V gene, CDR1 is SGHVS and CDR2 is FQNEAQ. CDR3 nucleotide sequence: TGTGCCAGCAGCCCCCTAGCTAGCACAGATACGCAGTATTTT. Residues: CASSPLASTDTQYF.

Only a few counts were recorded for this clone. The chain has TRBV6-6 and TRBJ2-7; D is possibly TRBD1 (5 bases). In germline, CDR1 is MNHNY, CDR2 SVGAGI (reference sequence). This CDR3 contains 12 residues. V was shortened by 7 bases and J by 0 bases, with 7 bases between the two germline ends. CDR3 DNA sequence: TGTGCCAGCAAAGACAGCTCCTACGAGCAGTACTTC. Translating gives CASKDSSYEQYF.

This clone was picked up one time. The genes are TRBV7-2 and TRBJ1-1; D remains unclear. This CDR3 is built from 14 residues. Per germline, CDR1 SGHTA and CDR2 FQGNSA. The germline V and J ends were trimmed by 10 bases and 1 base, with 16 bases remaining between them. CDR3 residues: CATGPLRENTEAFF. DNA for the CDR3: TGTGCCACGGGCCCACTGAGGGAGAACACTGAAGCTTTCTTT. Full variable domain (remainder filled in from reference TRBV7-2 and TRBJ1-1): GAGVSQSPSNKVTEKGKDVELRCDPISGHTALYWYRQSLGQGLEFLIYFQGNSAPDKSGLPSDRFSAERTGGSVSTLTIQRTQQEDSAVYLCATGPLRENTEAFFGQGTRLTVV.

The chain joins TRBV5-1 to TRBJ2-1; D is possibly TRBD1 (6 bases). In germline, CDR1 is SGHRS, CDR2 YFSETQ. Trimming cost V 0 bases and J 0 bases, with 16 bases left between them. The CDR3 is 18 amino acids. The CDR3 region has the DNA TGCGCCAGCAGCTTGGGGCTGGGACAACCAAGCTCCTACAATGAGCAGTTCTTC. It yields the protein CASSLGLGQPSSYNEQFF.

The chain joins TRBV6-1 to TRBJ1-2, with unresolved D. Germline CDR1 is MNHNS and CDR2 is SASEGT. CDR3 length: 11 residues. V was trimmed by 2 bases and J by 8 bases, leaving 6 bases between them. CDR3 residues: CASSEMGGYTF. In DNA form, the CDR3 reads TGTGCCAGCAGTGAAATGGGAGGCTACACCTTC.

The gene calls are TRBV7-9 and TRBJ2-7; D tentatively reads TRBD1 or TRBD2 (5 bases each). Germline V gene data show CDR1 as SEHNR and CDR2 as FQNEAQ (reference sequence). V lost 3 bases, J lost 2 bases, and 11 bases lay in between. The CDR3 is made up of 14 amino acids. In DNA, the CDR3 is TGTGCCAGCAGCTTGAAGGGGAGTACCTACGAGCAGTACTTC. It codes for CASSLKGSTYEQYF.

This chain uses TRBV19 with TRBJ1-3; D not certain. The CDR3 is 15 amino acids. Trimming removed 3 bases from V and 0 bases from J, with 9 bases in between. Germline values: CDR1 LNHDA, CDR2 SQIVND (reference sequence). CDR3 sequence (DNA): TGTGCCAGTAGTATCGGACGGGGCTCTGGAAACACCATATATTTT. Protein product: CASSIGRGSGNTIYF.

The V call is TRBV28, the J call TRBJ2-2; D is possibly TRBD1 (6 bases). CDR3 length: 16 residues. With 7 bases removed from V and 5 bases from J, the gap between germline ends came to 20 bases. CDR1 MDHEN and CDR2 SYDVKM come from the germline V gene. CDR3 bases: TGTGCCAGCACGCCCGCCCTAACAGGGATAACCGGGGAGCTGTTTTTT. Translated: CASTPALTGITGELFF.

J is TRBJ2-7 and V is TRBV27; 10 positions agree with TRBD2. V trimming: 5 bases; J trimming: 5 bases; junction bases outside the gene matches: 9. Germline V CDR1 and CDR2: MNHEY, SMNVEV (reference sequence). The CDR3 is 15 residues long. The CDR3 DNA sequence: TGTGCCAGCAGTCCCCTCCTAGCGGGGGTCCACGAGCAGTACTTC. Its protein is CASSPLLAGVHEQYF.

The chain links TRBV5-1 to TRBJ2-7; D unresolved. The CDR3 is 14 residues long. Trimming left V 6 bases short and J 0 bases short, with 13 bases between. The germline V gene encodes CDR1 SGHRS and CDR2 YFSETQ. CDR3 nucleotides: TGCGCCAGCACCACGATGCCTAGCTCCTACGAGCAGTACTTC. Translation: CASTTMPSSYEQYF.

This rearrangement joins TRBV7-2 to TRBJ1-3; D is ambiguous. The CDR3 is made up of 14 amino acids. The germline gives CDR1 SGHTA, CDR2 FQGNSA. V dropped 1 base and J dropped 0 bases, with 4 bases sitting between them. CDR3 residues: CASSLGSSGNTIYF. DNA of the CDR3: TGTGCCAGCAGCTTAGGGAGCTCTGGAAACACCATATATTTT.

This chain joins TRBV5-1 and TRBJ2-7; 9 bases fit TRBD2. Germline lookup yields CDR1 SGHRS and CDR2 YFSETQ. Losses at the gene ends were 3 bases for V and 1 base for J; bases not matched to a gene: 8. This CDR3 region has 16 residues. The CDR3 loop is CASSYSGGRASYEQYF. As DNA, the CDR3 is TGCGCCAGCAGCTATTCGGGCGGGAGGGCATCCTACGAGCAGTACTTC.

The J gene is TRBJ1-1, the V gene TRBV18; TRBD1 aligns across 10 bases. Unmatched junction bases numbered 4, after V lost 3 bases and J lost 0 bases. Germline assignment: CDR1 KGHSH and CDR2 LQKENI. The CDR3 runs to 16 residues. The CDR3 loop is CASSPRDRGMNTEAFF. The CDR3 bases are TGTGCCAGCTCACCCCGGGACAGGGGTATGAACACTGAAGCTTTCTTT.

This clone has ten or more counts. This chain connects TRBV4-3 to TRBJ2-7, with D unresolved. V gave up 0 bases and J gave up 0 bases, with 12 bases separating them. CDR3 length equals 16 residues. The V gene's germline CDR1 is LGHNA and CDR2 YSLEER. The DNA for the CDR3 is TGCGCCAGCAGCCAAGAGTGGCTTACGAGCTCCTACGAGCAGTACTTC. It codes for CASSQEWLTSSYEQYF.

The chain links TRBV19 to TRBJ2-3; D is uncertain. The germline V and J ends were trimmed by 1 base and 2 bases, with 4 bases remaining between them. CDR1 is LNHDA, CDR2 SQIVND, per germline (reference sequence). The CDR3 totals 13 residues. The CDR3 DNA reads TGTGCCAGTAGTATAGGGGACACAGATACGCAGTATTTT. It translates to CASSIGDTDTQYF.

This chain uses TRBV7-2 with TRBJ1-6, with D hard to call. The germline V gene encodes CDR1 SGHTA and CDR2 FQGNSA. The CDR3 consists of 14 residues. Trimming pared 1 base from V and 4 bases from J, leaving 5 bases between. The CDR3 loop is CASSLGVYNSPLHF. CDR3 in DNA: TGTGCCAGCAGCTTAGGGGTGTATAATTCACCCCTCCACTTT.

The chain employs TRBV7-2 and TRBJ2-5; maybe TRBD2 (5 bases). CDR3 length: 13 residues. V shed 1 base and J shed 8 bases, with 11 bases lying between them. The V gene's germline CDR1 is SGHTA and CDR2 FQGNSA. The CDR3 nucleotides are TGTGCCAGCAGCTTAGGATCCGAGGGCACCCAGTACTTC. Its protein product is CASSLGSEGTQYF. Looking up the rest from reference TRBV7-2 and TRBJ2-5 gives the full variable domain: GAGVSQSPSNKVTEKGKDVELRCDPISGHTALYWYRQSLGQGLEFLIYFQGNSAPDKSGLPSDRFSAERTGGSVSTLTIQRTQQEDSAVYLCASSLGSEGTQYFGPGTRLLVL.

The chain couples TRBV13 to TRBJ2-5; D is perhaps TRBD1 (6 bases). Germline CDR1 reads PRHDT; CDR2 reads FYEKMQ (reference sequence). CDR3 length: 17 residues. Trimming left V 0 bases short and J 3 bases short, with 17 bases between. CDR3 DNA sequence: TGTGCCAGCAGCTTAGGACCCGGACAGAAACTTGAAGAGACCCAGTACTTC. Its protein is CASSLGPGQKLEETQYF.

The gene calls are TRBV10-3 and TRBJ2-2; 9 bases are a match to TRBD1. Germline CDR1 and CDR2: ENHRY and SYGVKD. The junction had 19 bases not matched to a gene; V was cut back by 10 bases and J by 7 bases. The CDR3 totals 17 residues. The CDR3 nucleotides are TGTGCCACTCTAGGGACAGGGAGCGGGAAAAGAGGCGGGGAGCTGTTTTTT. Translated, it gives CATLGTGSGKRGGELFF.

The CDR3 DNA reads as TGCGCCAGCAGCTCCGGGACAATTGGAAACACCATATATTTT. Translating gives CASSSGTIGNTIYF. The V gene is TRBV5-1, the J gene TRBJ1-3; a weak D match, TRBD1 (6 bases). The V gene's germline CDR1 is SGHRS and CDR2 YFSETQ. The CDR3 extends over 14 amino acids. V gave up 3 bases and J gave up 3 bases, with 10 bases separating them.

V usage is TRBV14 and J usage is TRBJ1-3; tentative D call: TRBD1 (6 bases). V was pared by 3 bases and J by 0 bases, with 12 bases between. The CDR3 spans 16 residues. Germline CDR1 is SGHDN and CDR2 is FVKESK. This CDR3 reads CASSHYTGISGNTIYF. Here the CDR3 DNA reads TGTGCCAGCAGCCACTACACAGGGATCTCTGGAAACACCATATATTTT.

The V call is TRBV11-2, the J call TRBJ1-2; D unclear. Trimming took off 5 bases at V and 6 bases at J, with 10 bases between the two ends. CDR1 is SGHAT, CDR2 FQNNGV, per germline. CDR3 length: 12 amino acids. The CDR3 region has the DNA TGTGCCAGCAGCCCCGGTCGGGATGGCTACACCTTC. It translates to CASSPGRDGYTF.

This chain connects TRBV5-5 to TRBJ1-5, with 7 positions matching TRBD1. Looked up from germline, CDR1 is SGHKS and CDR2 is YYEKEE (reference sequence). The ends lost 0 bases at V and 9 bases at J; junction bases unmatched: 9. This CDR3 is 15 amino acids long. The CDR3 region is CASSLEDRTQWPQHF. In DNA form, the CDR3 reads TGTGCCAGCAGCTTGGAGGACAGGACCCAGTGGCCCCAGCATTTT.

The chain has TRBV28 and TRBJ1-2, with unresolved D. The CDR3 spans 11 residues. With 5 bases removed from V and 8 bases from J, the gap between germline ends came to 9 bases. Germline CDR1 and CDR2: MDHEN and SYDVKM. The CDR3 DNA reads TGTGCCAGCAGTAAACAAAGAGGCTACACCTTC. Protein sequence: CASSKQRGYTF.